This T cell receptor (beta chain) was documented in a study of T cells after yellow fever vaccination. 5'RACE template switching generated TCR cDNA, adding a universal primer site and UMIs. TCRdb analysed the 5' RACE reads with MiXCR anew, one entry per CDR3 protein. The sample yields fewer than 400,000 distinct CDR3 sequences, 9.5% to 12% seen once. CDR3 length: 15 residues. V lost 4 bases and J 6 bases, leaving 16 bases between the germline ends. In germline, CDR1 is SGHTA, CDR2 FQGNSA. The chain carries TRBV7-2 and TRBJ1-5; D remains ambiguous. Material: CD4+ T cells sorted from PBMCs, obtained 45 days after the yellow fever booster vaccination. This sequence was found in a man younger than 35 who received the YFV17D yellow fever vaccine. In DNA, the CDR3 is TGTGCCAGCAGCTCGCAGACGGGGTCTCGTCAGCCCCAGCATTTT. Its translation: CASSSQTGSRQPQHF.